This note documents a single T cell receptor (beta chain) sequence. Its specificity is unknown. Each CDR3 protein gets one entry after TCRdb re-called the reads with MiXCR. The sample holds about 340,000 distinct CDR3 sequences; approximately 32% are singletons and the top ten take 20%. These data originate in a study of T cell repertoires in cytomegalovirus infection. Overall study results and limits: Within the response measured ex vivo, HLA-C-restricted CMV-specific TCR beta clonotypes were dominant.

Trimming pared 3 bases from V and 7 bases from J, leaving 13 bases between. Germline-derived CDR1 and CDR2 are MDHEN and SYDVKM. The CDR3 has 13 residues. The sample was cultured PBMCs, taken from culture after CMV antigen stimulation. This clonotype was obtained from a human donor in good health (CMV status not recorded). Some clones in this sample may be carry-over from other donors' samples. The chain joins TRBV28 to TRBJ2-7; a possible D gene is TRBD2 (5 bases). The CDR3 sequence is CASSFGEGLEQYF. The CDR3 coding sequence is TGTGCCAGCAGTTTCGGTGAGGGCTTAGAGCAGTACTTC.